This TCR beta chain was found in a study of blood T cells in healthy people across ages. Study observations and caveats: The recorded TCR beta diversity per million T cells decreased in a roughly linear manner with age. A strong correlation was seen between TCR beta diversity and naive T cell percentage.

Germline CDR1 reads SEHNR; CDR2 reads FQNEAQ (reference sequence). V was pared by 1 base and J by 4 bases, with 13 bases between. CDR3 length: 15 residues. A J-beta primer mix and a sample-barcoded 5' primer were used in a second PCR of about 7 to 12 cycles. Researchers report that a template-switch adaptor with 12 random nucleotides tagged each cDNA molecule. MiXCR, applied by TCRdb to the 5' RACE reads, yields one record per CDR3 protein. The table has 1.5 million to 2 million distinct CDR3 sequences, 25% to 30% seen once. This clonotype was seen a single time. Its antigen is as yet unknown. The clonotype originates from a woman aged 25 to 39 in good health. Sample: blood. This sequence joins TRBV7-9 and TRBJ1-2; D gene uncertain. The CDR3 loop is CASSLGGMSSYGYTF. The CDR3, as DNA: TGTGCCAGCAGCTTAGGAGGCATGTCTTCCTATGGCTACACCTTC.